This TCR beta chain was captured by sequencing in a study of T cells in localized non-small cell lung cancer. As to this clone: The target antigen is unknown.

Whole-study findings and limits: Uninvolved neighboring lung showed the greatest T cell clonality, exceeding tumor. The appearance of a median roughly 61 of the top 100 tumor clones was seen in adjacent lung. The study linked higher blood T cell density to longer overall survival.

Using immunoSEQ multiplex PCR, the repertoire was profiled, and TCRdb retains in-frame clones only, with some absent. The sample gives 30,000 or so clones, 70% to 90% of which show up once; 10% to 13% is in the top ten. Trimming took 0 bases from V and 1 from J, leaving 7 bases between them. This CDR3 region has 14 residues. CDR1 and CDR2 from the germline V gene are SGHNT and YYREEE (reference sequence). This sequence joins TRBV5-4 and TRBJ2-5; D uncertain. The sequencing here drew on peripheral blood, taken before any cancer treatment. This clonotype was sampled from a woman aged 35 to 70 with stage I lung adenocarcinoma. CDR3 protein: CASSLEALQETQYF. The CDR3 DNA reads TGTGCCAGCAGCTTGGAGGCTCTCCAAGAGACCCAGTACTTC.